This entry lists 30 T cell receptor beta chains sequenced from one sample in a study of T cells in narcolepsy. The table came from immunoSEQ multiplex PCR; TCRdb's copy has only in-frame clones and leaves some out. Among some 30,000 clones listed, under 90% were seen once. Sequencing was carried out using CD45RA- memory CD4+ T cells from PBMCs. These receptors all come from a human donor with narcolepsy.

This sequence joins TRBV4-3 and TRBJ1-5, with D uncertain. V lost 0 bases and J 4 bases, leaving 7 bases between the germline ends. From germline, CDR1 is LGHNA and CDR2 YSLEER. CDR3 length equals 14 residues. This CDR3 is CASSQEASNQPQHF. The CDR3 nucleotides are TGCGCCAGCAGCCAAGAAGCCAGTAATCAGCCCCAGCATTTT.

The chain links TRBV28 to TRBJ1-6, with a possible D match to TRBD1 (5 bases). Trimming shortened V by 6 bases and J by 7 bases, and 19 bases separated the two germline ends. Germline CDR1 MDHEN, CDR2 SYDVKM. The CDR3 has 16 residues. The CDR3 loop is CASSHPPRRANSPLHF. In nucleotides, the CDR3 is TGTGCCAGCAGCCATCCCCCCCGCAGGGCAAATTCACCCCTCCACTTT.

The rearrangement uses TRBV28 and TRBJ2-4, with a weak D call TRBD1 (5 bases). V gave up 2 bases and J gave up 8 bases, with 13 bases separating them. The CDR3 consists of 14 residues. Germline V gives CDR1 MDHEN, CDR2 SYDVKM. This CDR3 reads CASSLITTRDIQYF. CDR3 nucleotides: TGTGCCAGCAGTTTAATTACGACCAGGGACATTCAGTACTTC.

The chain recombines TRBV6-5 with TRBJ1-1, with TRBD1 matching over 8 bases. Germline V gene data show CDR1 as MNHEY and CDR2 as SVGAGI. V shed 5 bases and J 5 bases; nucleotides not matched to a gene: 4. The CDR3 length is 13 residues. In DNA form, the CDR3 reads TGTGCCAGCAGTCCCGACAGGGGAACTGAAGCTTTCTTT. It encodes CASSPDRGTEAFF.

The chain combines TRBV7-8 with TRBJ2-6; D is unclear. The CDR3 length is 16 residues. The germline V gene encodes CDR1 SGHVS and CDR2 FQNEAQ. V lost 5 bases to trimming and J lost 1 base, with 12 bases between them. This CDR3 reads CASSPLVVSGANVLTF. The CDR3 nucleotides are TGTGCCAGCAGCCCCCTCGTCGTTTCTGGGGCCAACGTCCTGACTTTC.

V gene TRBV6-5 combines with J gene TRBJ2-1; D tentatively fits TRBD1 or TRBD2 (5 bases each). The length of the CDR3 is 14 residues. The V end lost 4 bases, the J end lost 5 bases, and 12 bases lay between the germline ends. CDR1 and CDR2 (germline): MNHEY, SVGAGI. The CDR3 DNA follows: TGTGCCAGCAGTTGGGACCTTGGGAACAATGAGCAGTTCTTC. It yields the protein CASSWDLGNNEQFF.

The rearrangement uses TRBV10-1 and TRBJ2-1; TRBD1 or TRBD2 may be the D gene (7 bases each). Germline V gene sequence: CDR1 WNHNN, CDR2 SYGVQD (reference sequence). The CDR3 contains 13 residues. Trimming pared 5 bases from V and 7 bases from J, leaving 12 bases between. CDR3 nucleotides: TGCGCCAGCAGTACAGGGGAGGGGAATGAGCAGTTCTTC. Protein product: CASSTGEGNEQFF.

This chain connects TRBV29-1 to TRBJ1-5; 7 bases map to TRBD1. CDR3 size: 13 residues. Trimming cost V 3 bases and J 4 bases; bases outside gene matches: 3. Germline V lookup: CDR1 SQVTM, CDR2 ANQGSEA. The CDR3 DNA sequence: TGCAGCGTTGAGACGGACAGGAATCAGCCCCAGCATTTT. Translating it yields CSVETDRNQPQHF. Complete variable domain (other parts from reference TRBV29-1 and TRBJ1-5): SAVISQKPSRDICQRGTSLTIQCQVDSQVTMMFWYRQQPGQSLTLIATANQGSEATYESGFVIDKFPISRPNLTFSTLTVSNMSPEDSSIYLCSVETDRNQPQHFGDGTRLSIL.

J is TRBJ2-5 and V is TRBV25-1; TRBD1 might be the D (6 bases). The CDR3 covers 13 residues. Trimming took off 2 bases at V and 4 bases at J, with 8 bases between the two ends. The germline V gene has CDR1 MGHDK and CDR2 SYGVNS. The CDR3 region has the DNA TGTGCCAGCAGTGAACAGGGGAGAGAGACCCAGTACTTC. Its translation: CASSEQGRETQYF.

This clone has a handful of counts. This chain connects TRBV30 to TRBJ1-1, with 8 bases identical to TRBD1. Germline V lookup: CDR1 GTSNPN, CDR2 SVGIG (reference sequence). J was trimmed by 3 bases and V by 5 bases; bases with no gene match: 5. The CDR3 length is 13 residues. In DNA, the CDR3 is TGTGCCTGGTTAGGACAGGGTTACACTGAAGCTTTCTTT. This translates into CAWLGQGYTEAFF.

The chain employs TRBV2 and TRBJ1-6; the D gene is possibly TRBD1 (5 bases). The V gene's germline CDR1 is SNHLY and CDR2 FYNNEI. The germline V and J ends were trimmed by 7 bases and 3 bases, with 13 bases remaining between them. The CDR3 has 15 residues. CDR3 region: CASTEDSRYNSPLHF. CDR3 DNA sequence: TGTGCCAGCACCGAAGACAGCCGCTATAATTCACCCCTCCACTTT.

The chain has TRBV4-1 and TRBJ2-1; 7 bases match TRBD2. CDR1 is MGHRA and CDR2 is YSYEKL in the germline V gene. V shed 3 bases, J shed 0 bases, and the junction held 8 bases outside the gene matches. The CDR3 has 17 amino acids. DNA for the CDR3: TGCGCCAGCAGCCACGCCAGCGGGGCGAGCTCCTACAATGAGCAGTTCTTC. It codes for CASSHASGASSYNEQFF.

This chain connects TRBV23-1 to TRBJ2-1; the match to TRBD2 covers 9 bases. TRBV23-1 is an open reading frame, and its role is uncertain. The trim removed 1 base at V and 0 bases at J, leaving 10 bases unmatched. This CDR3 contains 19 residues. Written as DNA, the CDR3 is TGCGCCAGCAGTCAATGTCCCAAAAGCGGGGGGAGCTCCTACAATGAGCAGTTCTTC. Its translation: CASSQCPKSGGSSYNEQFF.

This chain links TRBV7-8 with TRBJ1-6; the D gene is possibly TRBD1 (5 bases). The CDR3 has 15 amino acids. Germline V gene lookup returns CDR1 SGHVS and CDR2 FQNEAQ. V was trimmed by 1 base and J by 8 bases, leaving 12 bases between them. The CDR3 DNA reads TGTGCCAGCAGCTTAGGGCAGGGCGGCGATTCACCCCTCCACTTT. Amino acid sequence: CASSLGQGGDSPLHF.

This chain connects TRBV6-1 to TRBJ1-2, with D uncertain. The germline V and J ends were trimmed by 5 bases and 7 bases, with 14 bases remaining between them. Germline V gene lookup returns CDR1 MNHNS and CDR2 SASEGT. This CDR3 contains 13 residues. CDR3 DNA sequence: TGTGCCAGCAGTCCCGTCAGCCTCAGTGGCTACACCTTC. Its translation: CASSPVSLSGYTF.

The CDR3 sequence: CASSPLKGTGGNEQYF. For the CDR3, the DNA is TGTGCCAGCTCACCACTCAAAGGGACAGGGGGCAACGAGCAGTACTTC. The gene calls are TRBV18 and TRBJ2-7, with TRBD1 matching 12 bases. CDR1 is KGHSH, CDR2 LQKENI, per germline. This CDR3 region has 16 residues. V lost 1 base and J lost 5; bases outside the gene matches: 6.

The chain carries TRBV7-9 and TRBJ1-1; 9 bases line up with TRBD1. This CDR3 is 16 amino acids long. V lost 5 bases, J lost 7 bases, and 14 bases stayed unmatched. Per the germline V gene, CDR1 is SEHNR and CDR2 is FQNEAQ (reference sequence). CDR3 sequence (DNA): TGTGCCAGCAGCCCCCTTGCCCTGGGACAGGGTATTGAAGCTTTCTTT. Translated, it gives CASSPLALGQGIEAFF.

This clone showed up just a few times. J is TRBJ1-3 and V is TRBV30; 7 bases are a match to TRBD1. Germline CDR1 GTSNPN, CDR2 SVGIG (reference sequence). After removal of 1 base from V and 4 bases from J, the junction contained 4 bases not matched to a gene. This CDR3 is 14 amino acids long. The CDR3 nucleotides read TGTGCCTGGAGTGAGGGGGCGGCAGGAAACACCATATATTTT. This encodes CAWSEGAAGNTIYF.

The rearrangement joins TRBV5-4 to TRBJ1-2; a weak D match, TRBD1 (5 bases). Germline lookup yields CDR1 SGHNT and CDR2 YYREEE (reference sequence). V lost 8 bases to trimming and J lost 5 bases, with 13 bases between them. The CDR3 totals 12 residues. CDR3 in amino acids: CASSSGAYGYTF. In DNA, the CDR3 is TGTGCCAGTTCGTCTGGGGCGTATGGCTACACCTTC. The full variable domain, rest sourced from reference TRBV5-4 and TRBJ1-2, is ETGVTQSPTHLIKTRGQQVTLRCSSQSGHNTVSWYQQALGQGPQFIFQYYREEENGRGNFPPRFSGLQFPNYSSELNVNALELDDSALYLCASSSGAYGYTFGSGTRLTVV.

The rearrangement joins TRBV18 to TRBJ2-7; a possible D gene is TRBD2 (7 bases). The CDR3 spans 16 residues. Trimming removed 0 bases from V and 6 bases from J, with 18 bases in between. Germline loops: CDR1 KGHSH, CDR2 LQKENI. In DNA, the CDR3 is TGTGCCAGCTCACCACCCTCAACGGGGGGCCGGGTCGAGCAGTACTTC. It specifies CASSPPSTGGRVEQYF. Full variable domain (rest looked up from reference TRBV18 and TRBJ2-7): NAGVMQNPRHLVRRRGQEARLRCSPMKGHSHVYWYRQLPEEGLKFMVYLQKENIIDESGMPKERFSAEFPKEGPSILRIQQVVRGDSAAYFCASSPPSTGGRVEQYFGPGTRLTVT.

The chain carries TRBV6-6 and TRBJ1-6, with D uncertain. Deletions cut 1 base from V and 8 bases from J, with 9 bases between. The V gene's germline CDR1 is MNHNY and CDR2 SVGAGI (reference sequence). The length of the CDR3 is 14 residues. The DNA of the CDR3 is TGTGCCAGCAGTTACTACAGCGGGGATTCACCCCTCCACTTT. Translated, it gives CASSYYSGDSPLHF.

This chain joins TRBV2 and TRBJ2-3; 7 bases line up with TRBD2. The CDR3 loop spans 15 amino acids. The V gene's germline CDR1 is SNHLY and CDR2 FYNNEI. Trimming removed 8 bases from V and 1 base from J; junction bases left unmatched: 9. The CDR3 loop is CASGRSGMGTDTQYF. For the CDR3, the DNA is TGTGCCAGCGGTCGGAGCGGGATGGGCACAGATACGCAGTATTTT.

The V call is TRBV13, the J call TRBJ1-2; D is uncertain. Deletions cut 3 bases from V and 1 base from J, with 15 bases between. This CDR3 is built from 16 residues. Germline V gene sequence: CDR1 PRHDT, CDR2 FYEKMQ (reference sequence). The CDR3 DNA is TGTGCCAGCAGCTTGGGTGAGGGAGTAAGTAACTATGGCTACACCTTC. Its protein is CASSLGEGVSNYGYTF.

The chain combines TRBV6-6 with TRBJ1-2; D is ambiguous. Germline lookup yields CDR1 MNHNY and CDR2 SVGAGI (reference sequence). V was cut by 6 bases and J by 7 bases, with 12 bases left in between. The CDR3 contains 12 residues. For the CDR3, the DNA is TGTGCCAGCAGCCCACGGACGGGTGGCTACACCTTC. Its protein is CASSPRTGGYTF.

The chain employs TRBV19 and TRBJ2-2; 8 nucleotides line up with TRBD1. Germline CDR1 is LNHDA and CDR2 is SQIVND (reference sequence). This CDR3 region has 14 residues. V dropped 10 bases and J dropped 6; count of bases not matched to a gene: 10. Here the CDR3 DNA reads TGTGCCACAGACAGGGGCTCGGGTTCCGGGGAGCTGTTTTTT. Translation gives CATDRGSGSGELFF. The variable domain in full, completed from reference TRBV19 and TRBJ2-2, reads DGGITQSPKYLFRKEGQNVTLSCEQNLNHDAMYWYRQDPGQGLRLIYYSQIVNDFQKGDIAEGYSVSREKKESFPLTVTSAQKNPTAFYLCATDRGSGSGELFFGEGSRLTVL.

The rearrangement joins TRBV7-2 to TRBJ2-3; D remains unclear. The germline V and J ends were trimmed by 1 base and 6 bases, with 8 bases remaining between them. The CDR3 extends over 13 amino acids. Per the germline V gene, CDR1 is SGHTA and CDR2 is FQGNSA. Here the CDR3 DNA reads TGTGCCAGCAGCTTAGAGACATTGGATACGCAGTATTTT. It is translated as CASSLETLDTQYF.

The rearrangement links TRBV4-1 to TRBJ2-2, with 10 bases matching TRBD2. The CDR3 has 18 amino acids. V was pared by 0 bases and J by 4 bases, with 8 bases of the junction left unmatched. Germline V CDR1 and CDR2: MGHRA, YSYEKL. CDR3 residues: CASSQDLFGLAATGELFF. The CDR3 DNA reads TGCGCCAGCAGCCAAGATTTGTTTGGACTAGCGGCCACCGGGGAGCTGTTTTTT.

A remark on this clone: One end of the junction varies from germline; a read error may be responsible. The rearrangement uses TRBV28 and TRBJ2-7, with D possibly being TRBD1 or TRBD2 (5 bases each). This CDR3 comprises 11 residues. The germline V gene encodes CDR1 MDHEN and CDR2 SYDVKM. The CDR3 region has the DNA TGCGGTGCAGGGACGGCCTACGAGCAGTACTTC. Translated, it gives CGAGTAYEQYF.

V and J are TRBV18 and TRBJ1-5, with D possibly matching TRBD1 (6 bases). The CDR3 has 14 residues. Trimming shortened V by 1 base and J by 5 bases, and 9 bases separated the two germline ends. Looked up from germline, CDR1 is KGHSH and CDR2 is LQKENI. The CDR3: CASSPQPGDQPQHF. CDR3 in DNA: TGTGCCAGCTCACCACAACCAGGGGATCAGCCCCAGCATTTT. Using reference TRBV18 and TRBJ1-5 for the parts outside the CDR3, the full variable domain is NAGVMQNPRHLVRRRGQEARLRCSPMKGHSHVYWYRQLPEEGLKFMVYLQKENIIDESGMPKERFSAEFPKEGPSILRIQQVVRGDSAAYFCASSPQPGDQPQHFGDGTRLSIL.

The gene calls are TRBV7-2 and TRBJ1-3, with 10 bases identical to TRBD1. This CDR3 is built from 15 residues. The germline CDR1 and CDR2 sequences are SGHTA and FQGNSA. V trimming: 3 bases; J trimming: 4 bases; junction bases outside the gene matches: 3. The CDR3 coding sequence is TGTGCCAGCAGCTTGCGGACAGGGGGAGGAAACACCATATATTTT. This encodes CASSLRTGGGNTIYF.